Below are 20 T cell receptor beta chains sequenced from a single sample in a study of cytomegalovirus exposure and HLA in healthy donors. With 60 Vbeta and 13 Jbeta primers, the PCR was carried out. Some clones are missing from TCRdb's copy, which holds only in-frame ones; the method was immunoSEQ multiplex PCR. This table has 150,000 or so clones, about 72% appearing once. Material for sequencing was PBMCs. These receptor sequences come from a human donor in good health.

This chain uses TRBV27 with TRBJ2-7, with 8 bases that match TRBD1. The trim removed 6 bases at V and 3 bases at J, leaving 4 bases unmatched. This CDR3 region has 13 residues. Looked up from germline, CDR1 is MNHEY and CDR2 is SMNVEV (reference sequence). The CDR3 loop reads CASRRTGNYEQYF. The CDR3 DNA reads TGTGCCAGCAGGCGGACAGGGAACTACGAGCAGTACTTC.

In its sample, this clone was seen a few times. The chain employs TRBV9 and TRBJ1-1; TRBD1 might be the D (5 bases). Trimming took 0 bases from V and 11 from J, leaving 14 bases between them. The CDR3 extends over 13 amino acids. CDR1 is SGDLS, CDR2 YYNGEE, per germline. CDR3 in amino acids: CASSVAGQGNAFF. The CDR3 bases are TGTGCCAGCAGCGTAGCTGGGCAGGGTAACGCTTTCTTT.

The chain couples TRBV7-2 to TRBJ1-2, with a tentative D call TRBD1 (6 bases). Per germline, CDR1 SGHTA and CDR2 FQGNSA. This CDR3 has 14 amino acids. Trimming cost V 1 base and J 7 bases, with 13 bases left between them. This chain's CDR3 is CASSLDGRGTGYTF. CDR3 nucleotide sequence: TGTGCCAGCAGCTTAGATGGCAGGGGAACTGGCTACACCTTC.

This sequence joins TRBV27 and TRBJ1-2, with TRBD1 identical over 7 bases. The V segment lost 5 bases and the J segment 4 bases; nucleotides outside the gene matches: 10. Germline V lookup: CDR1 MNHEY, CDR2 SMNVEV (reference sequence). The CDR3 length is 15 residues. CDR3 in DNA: TGTGCCAGCAGTACCGACAGGGCCCCTGGCTATGGCTACACCTTC. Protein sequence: CASSTDRAPGYGYTF.

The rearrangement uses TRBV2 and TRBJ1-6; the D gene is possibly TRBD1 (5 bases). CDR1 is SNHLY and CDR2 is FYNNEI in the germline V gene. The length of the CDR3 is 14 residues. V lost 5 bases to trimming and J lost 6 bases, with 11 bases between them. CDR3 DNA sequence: TGTGCCAGCAGTCAGGGCAGAGGTAATTCACCCCTCCACTTT. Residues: CASSQGRGNSPLHF.

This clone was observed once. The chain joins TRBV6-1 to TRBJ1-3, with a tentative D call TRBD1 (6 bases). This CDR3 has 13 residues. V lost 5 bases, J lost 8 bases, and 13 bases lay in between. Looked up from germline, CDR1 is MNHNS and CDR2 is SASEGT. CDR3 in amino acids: CASSKQGRDTIYF. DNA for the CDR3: TGTGCCAGCAGTAAACAGGGTCGGGACACCATATATTTT.

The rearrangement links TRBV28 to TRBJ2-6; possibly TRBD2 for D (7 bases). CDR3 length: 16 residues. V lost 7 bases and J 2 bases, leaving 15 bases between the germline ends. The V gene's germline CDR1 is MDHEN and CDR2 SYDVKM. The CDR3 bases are TGTGCCAGCACTCAAGGGGGGGGCGCTGGGGCCAACGTCCTGACTTTC. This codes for CASTQGGGAGANVLTF.

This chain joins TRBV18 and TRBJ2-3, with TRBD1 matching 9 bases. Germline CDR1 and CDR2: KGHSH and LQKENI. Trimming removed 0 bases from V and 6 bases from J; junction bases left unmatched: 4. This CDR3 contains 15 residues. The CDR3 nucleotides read TGTGCCAGCTCACCACCCCGGGACAGGGCGGATACGCAGTATTTT. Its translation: CASSPPRDRADTQYF. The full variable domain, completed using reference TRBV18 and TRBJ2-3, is NAGVMQNPRHLVRRRGQEARLRCSPMKGHSHVYWYRQLPEEGLKFMVYLQKENIIDESGMPKERFSAEFPKEGPSILRIQQVVRGDSAAYFCASSPPRDRADTQYFGPGTRLTVL.

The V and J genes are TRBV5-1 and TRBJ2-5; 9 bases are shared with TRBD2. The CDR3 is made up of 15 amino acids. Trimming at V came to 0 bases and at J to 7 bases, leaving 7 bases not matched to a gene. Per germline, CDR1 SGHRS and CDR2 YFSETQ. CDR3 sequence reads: CASSLALAGAGTQYF. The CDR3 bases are TGCGCCAGCAGCTTGGCCTTAGCGGGGGCGGGGACCCAGTACTTC.

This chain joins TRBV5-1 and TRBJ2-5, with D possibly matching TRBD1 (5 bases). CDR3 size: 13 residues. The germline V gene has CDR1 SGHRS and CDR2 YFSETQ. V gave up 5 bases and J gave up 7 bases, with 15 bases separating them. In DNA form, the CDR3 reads TGCGCCAGCAGACAGGACGCGAGTTGGACCCAGTACTTC. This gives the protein CASRQDASWTQYF. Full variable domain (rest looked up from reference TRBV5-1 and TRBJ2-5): KAGVTQTPRYLIKTRGQQVTLSCSPISGHRSVSWYQQTPGQGLQFLFEYFSETQRNKGNFPGRFSGRQFSNSRSEMNVSTLELGDSALYLCASRQDASWTQYFGPGTRLLVL.

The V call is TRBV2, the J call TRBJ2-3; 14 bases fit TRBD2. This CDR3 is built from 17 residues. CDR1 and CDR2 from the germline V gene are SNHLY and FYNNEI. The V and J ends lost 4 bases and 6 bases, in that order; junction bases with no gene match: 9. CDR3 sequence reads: CASSGLAGGRMLDTQYF. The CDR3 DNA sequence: TGTGCCAGCAGTGGACTAGCGGGGGGGCGTATGTTGGATACGCAGTATTTT.

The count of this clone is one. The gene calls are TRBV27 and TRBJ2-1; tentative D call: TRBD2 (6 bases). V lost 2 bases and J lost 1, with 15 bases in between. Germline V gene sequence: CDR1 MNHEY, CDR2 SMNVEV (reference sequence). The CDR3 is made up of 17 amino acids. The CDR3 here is CASSLSPAGFSYNEQFF. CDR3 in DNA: TGTGCCAGCAGTTTAAGTCCGGCGGGGTTTTCCTACAATGAGCAGTTCTTC.

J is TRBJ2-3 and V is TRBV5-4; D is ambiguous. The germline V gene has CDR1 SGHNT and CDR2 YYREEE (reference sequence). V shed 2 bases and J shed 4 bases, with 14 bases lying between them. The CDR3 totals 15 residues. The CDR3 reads CASSFPGANSDTQYF. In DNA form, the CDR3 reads TGTGCCAGCAGCTTCCCCGGAGCCAACTCAGATACGCAGTATTTT.

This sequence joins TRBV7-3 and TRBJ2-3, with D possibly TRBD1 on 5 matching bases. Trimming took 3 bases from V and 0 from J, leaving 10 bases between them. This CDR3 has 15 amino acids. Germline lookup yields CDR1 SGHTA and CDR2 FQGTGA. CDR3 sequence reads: CASSLTATSTDTQYF. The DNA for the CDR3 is TGTGCCAGCAGCTTGACAGCTACTAGCACAGATACGCAGTATTTT.

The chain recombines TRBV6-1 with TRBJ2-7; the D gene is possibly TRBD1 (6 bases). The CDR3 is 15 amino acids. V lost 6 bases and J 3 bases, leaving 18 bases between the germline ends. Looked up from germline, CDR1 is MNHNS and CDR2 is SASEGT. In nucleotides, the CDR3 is TGTGCCAGCAGCGCCGGGACATCCCCCCTCTACGAGCAGTACTTC. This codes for CASSAGTSPLYEQYF.

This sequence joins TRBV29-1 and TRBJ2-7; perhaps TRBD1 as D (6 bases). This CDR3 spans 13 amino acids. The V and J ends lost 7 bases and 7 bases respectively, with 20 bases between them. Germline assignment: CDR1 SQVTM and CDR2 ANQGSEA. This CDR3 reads CSARGDTVSEQYF. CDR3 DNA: TGCAGCGCCAGAGGGGACACCGTCTCGGAGCAGTACTTC.

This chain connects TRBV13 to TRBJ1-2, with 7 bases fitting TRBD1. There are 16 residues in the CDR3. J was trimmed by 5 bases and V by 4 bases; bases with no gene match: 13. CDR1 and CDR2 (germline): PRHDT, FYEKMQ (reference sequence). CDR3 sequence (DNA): TGTGCCAGCAGCTCCCGCGGAGGGGGCGTAAAATATGGCTACACCTTC. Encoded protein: CASSSRGGGVKYGYTF.

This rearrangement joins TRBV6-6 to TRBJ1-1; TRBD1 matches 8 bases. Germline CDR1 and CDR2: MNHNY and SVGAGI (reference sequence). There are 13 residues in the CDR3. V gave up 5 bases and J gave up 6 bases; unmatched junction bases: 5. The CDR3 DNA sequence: TGTGCCAGCAGTCGCAACAGGGGGGCTGAAGCTTTCTTT. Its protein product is CASSRNRGAEAFF.

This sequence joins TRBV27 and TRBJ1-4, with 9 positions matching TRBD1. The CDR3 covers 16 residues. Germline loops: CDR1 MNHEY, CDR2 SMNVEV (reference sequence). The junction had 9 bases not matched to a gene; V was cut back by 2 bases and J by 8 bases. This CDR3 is CASSLRTGGLREKLFF. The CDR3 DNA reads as TGTGCCAGCAGTTTACGAACAGGGGGCTTGCGAGAAAAACTGTTTTTT.

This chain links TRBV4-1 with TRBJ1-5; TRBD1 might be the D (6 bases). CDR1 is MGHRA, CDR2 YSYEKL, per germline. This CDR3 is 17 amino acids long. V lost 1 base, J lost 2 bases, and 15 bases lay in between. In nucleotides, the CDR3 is TGCGCCAGCAGCCAAGGCGCCGAAGGGGGTCGCAATCAGCCCCAGCATTTT. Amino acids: CASSQGAEGGRNQPQHF.